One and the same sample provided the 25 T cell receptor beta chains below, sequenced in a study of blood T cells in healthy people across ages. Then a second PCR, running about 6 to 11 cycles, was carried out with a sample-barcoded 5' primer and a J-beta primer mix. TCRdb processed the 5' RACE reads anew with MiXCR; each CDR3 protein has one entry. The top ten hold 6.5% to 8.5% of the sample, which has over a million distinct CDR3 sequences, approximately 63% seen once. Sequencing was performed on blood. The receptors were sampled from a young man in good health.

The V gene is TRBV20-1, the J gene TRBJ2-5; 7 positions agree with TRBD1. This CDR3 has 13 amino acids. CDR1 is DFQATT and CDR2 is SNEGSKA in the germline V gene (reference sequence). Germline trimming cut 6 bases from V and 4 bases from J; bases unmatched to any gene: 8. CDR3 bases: TGCAGTGCGAGCACGACAGGGAGAGAGACCCAGTACTTC. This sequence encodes CSASTTGRETQYF.

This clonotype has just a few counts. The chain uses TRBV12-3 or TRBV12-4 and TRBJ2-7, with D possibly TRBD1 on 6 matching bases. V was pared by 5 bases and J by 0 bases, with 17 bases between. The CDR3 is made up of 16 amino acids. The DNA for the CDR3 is TGTGCCAGCAGTCCCTACCCTATGACAGGCTCCTACGAGCAGTACTTC. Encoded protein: CASSPYPMTGSYEQYF.

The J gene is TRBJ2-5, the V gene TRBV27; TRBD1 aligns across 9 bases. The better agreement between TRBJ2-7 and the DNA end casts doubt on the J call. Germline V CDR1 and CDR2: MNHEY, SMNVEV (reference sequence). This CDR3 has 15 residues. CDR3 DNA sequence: TGTGCCAGCAGCTCAGGACAGGGGACACTCTACGAGCAGTACTTC. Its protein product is CASSSGQGTLYEQYF.

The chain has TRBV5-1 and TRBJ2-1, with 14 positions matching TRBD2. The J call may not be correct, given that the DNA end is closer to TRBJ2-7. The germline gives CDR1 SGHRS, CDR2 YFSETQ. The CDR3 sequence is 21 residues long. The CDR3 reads CASSWRGLAGEDTSSYNEQYF. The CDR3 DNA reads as TGCGCCAGCAGCTGGAGGGGACTAGCGGGAGAGGATACAAGCTCCTACAATGAGCAGTACTTC.

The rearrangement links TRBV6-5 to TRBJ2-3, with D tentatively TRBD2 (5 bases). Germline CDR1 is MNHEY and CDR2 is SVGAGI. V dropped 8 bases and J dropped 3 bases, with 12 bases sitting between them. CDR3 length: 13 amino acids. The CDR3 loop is CASLEWRTDTQYF. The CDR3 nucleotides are TGTGCCAGCCTCGAGTGGAGGACAGATACGCAGTATTTT.

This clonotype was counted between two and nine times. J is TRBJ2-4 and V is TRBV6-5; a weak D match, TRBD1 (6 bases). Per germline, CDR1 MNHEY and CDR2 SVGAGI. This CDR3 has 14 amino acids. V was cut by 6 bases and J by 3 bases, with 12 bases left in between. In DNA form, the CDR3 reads TGTGCCAGCAGCCCTCCGGACAGCAAAAACATTCAGTACTTC. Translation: CASSPPDSKNIQYF.

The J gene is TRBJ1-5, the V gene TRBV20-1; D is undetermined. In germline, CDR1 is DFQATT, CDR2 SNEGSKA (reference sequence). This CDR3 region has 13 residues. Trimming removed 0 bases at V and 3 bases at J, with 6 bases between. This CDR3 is CSARDRHNQPQHF. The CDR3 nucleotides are TGCAGTGCTAGAGATCGGCACAATCAGCCCCAGCATTTT.

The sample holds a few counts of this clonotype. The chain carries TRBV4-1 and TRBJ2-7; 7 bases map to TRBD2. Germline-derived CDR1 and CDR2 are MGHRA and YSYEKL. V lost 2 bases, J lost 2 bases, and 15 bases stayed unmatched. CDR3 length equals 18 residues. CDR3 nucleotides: TGCGCCAGCAGCCAATCTCCTTCTGGCGGGAGTTTGGCCTACGAGCAGTACTTC. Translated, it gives CASSQSPSGGSLAYEQYF.

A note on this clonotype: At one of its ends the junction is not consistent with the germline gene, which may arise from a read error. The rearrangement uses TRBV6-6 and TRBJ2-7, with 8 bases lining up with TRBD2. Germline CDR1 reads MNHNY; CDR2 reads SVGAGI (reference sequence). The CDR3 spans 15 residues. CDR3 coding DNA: TGTGCCAGCAGTAGTTTGCAGCGGGAGACGTACGAGCAGTACTTT. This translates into CASSSLQRETYEQYF.

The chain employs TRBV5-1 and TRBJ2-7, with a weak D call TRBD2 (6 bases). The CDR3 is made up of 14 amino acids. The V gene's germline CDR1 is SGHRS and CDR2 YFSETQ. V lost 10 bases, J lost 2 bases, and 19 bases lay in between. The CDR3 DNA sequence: TGCGCCTGTCTTGGTGGAGGGTTACCCTACGAGCAGTACTTC. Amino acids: CACLGGGLPYEQYF.

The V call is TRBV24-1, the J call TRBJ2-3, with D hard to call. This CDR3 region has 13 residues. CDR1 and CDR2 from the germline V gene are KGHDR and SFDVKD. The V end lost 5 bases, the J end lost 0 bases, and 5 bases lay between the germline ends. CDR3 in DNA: TGTGCCACCAGTGCGACTAGCACAGATACGCAGTATTTT. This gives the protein CATSATSTDTQYF.

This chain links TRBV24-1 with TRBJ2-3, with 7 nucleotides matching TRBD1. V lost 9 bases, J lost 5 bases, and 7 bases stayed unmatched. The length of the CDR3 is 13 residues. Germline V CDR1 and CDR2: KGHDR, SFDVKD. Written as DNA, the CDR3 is TGTGCCACCCCAGGACAGGATAGAGATACGCAGTATTTT. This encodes CATPGQDRDTQYF.

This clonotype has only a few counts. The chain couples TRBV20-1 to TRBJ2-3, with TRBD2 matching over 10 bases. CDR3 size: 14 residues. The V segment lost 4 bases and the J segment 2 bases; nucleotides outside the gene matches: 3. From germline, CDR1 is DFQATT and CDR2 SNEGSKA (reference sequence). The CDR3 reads CSAKRGGITDTQYF. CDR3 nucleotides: TGCAGTGCTAAGCGGGGGGGCATCACAGATACGCAGTATTTT.

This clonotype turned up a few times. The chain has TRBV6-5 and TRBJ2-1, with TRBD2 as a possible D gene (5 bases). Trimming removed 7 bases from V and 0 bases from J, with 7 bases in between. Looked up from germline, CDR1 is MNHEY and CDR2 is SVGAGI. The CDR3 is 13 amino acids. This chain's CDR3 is CASKSGSYNEQFF. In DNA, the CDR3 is TGTGCCAGCAAGAGCGGCTCCTACAATGAGCAGTTCTTC.

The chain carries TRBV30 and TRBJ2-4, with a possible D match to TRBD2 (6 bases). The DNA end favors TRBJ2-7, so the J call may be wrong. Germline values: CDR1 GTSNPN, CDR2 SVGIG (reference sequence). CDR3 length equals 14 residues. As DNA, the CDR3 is TGTGCCTGGAGTTCACGACTAGGGAGCTACGAGCAGTACTTC. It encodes CAWSSRLGSYEQYF.

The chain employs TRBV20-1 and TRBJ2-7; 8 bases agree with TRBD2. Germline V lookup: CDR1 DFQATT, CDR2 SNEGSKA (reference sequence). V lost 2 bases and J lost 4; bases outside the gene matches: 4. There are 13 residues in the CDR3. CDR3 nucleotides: TGCAGTGCTAGAATAGCGGGGAGGTACGAGCAGTACTTC. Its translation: CSARIAGRYEQYF.

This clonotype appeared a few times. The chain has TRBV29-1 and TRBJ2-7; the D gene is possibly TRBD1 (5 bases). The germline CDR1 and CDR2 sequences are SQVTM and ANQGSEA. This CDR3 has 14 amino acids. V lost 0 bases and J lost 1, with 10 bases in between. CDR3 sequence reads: CSVEDLTDSYEQYF. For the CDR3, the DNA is TGCAGCGTTGAAGACCTGACAGATTCCTACGAGCAGTACTTC.

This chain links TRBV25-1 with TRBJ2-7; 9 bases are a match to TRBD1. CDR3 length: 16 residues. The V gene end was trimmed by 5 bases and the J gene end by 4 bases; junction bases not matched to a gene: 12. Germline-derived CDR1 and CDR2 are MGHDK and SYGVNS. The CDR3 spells CASSREGTGFLYEQYF. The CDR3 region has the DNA TGTGCCAGCAGTCGCGAGGGGACAGGGTTTCTTTACGAGCAGTACTTC.

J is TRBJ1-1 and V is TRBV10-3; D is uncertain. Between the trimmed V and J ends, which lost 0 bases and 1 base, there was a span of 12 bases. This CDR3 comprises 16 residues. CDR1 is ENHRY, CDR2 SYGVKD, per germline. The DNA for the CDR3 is TGTGCCATCAGTGAGTCTCTCTCCTTGGGGAACACTGAAGCTTTCTTT. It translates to CAISESLSLGNTEAFF.

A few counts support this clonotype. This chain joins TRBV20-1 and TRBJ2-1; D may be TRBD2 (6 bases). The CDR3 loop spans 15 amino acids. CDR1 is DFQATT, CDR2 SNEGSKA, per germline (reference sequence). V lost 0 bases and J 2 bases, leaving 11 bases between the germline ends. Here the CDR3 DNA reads TGCAGTGCTAGAGATCTAGCGCGAGCCTACAATGAGCAGTTCTTC. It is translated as CSARDLARAYNEQFF.

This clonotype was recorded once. CDR3 sequence (DNA): TGTGCCAGCAGCTCACCGCTCACTAGGGGGGCCCACCAAGAGACCCAGTACTTC. Protein: CASSSPLTRGAHQETQYF. The V gene is TRBV7-9, the J gene TRBJ2-5; D is tentatively TRBD1 or TRBD2 (6 bases each). The CDR3 runs 18 residues. V lost 4 bases to trimming and J lost 0 bases, with 21 bases between them. CDR1 and CDR2 (germline): SEHNR, FQNEAQ (reference sequence). The whole variable domain, filled in from reference TRBV7-9 and TRBJ2-5, reads DTGVSQNPRHKITKRGQNVTFRCDPISEHNRLYWYRQTLGQGPEFLTYFQNEAQLEKSRLLSDRFSAERPKGSFSTLEIQRTEQGDSAMYLCASSSPLTRGAHQETQYFGPGTRLLVL.

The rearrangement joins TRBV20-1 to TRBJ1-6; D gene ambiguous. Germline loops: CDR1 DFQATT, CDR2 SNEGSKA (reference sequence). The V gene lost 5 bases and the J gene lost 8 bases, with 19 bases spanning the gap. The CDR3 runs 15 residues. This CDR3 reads CSAFVREEFYSPLHF. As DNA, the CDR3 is TGCAGTGCTTTCGTCCGGGAGGAGTTCTATTCACCCCTCCACTTT.

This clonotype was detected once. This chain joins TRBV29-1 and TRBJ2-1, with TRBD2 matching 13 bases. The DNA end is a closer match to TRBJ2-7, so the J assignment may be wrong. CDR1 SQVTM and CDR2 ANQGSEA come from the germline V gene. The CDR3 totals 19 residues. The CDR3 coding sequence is TGCAGCGTTGAGGGCACTAGCGGGAGGGACGCGAGCTCCTACAATGAGCAGTACTTC. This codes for CSVEGTSGRDASSYNEQYF.

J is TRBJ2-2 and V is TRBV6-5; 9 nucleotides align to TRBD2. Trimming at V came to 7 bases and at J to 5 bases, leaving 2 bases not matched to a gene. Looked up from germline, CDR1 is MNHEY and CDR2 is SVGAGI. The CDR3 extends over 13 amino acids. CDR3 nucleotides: TGTGCCAGCACTAGCGGGAAAACCGGGGAGCTGTTTTTT. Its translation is CASTSGKTGELFF.

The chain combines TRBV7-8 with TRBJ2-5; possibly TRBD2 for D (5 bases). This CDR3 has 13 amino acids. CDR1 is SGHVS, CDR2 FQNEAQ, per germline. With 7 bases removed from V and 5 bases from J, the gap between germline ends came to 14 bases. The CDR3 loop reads CASTGLAAETQYF. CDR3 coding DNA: TGTGCCAGCACCGGGCTAGCCGCTGAGACCCAGTACTTC.